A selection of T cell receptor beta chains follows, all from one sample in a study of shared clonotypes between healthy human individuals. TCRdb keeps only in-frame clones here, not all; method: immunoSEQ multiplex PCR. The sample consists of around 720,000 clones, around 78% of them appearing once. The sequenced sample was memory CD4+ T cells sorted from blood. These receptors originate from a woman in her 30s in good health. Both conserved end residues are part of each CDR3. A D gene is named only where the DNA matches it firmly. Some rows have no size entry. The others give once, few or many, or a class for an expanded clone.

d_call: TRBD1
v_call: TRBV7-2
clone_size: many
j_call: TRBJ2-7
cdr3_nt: TGTGCCAGCAGCCCTCTCAGGGGGTACGAGCAGTACTTC
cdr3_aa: CASSPLRGYEQYF

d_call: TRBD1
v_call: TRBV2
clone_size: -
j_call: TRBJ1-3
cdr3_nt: TGTGCCAGCAGCCGGGACAGGGACTCTGGAAACACCATATATTTT
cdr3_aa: CASSRDRDSGNTIYF

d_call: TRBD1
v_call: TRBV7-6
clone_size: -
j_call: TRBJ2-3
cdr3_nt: TGTGCCAGCACAATCGGACAGGGGGCCTCAGATACGCAGTATTTT
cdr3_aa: CASTIGQGASDTQYF

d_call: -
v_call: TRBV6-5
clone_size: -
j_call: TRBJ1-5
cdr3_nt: TGTGCCAGCAGAGCAACAGGGTCCTCTTTAATACCCCAGCATTTT
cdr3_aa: CASRATGSSLIPQHF

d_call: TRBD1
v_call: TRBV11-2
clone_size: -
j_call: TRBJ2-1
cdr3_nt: TGTGCCAGCAGCCGGGCTTACGGACAGGGTTGTTTCTTC
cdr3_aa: CASSRAYGQGCFF

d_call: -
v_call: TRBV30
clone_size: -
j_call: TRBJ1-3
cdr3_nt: TGTGCCTGGAGGCGACACCGAAACTCTGGAAACACCATATATTTT
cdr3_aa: CAWRRHRNSGNTIYF

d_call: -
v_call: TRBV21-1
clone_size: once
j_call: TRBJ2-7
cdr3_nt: TGTGCCAGCAGCAAAGGAGGTCGCACGGACGAGCAGTACTTC
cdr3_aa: CASSKGGRTDEQYF

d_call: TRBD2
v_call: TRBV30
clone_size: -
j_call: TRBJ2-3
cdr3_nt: TGTGCCTGGAGTAAGCTCGGGGGGGCAGATACGCAGTATTTT
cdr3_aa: CAWSKLGGADTQYF

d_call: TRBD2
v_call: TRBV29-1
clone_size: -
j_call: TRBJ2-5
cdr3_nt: TGCAGCGTGAGAACTAGCGGGAGACGGGAGACCCAGTACTTC
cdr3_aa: CSVRTSGRRETQYF

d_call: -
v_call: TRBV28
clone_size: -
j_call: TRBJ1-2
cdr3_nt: TGTGCCAGCAGCCCCGCCCAGAAATCCTATGGCTACACCTTC
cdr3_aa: CASSPAQKSYGYTF

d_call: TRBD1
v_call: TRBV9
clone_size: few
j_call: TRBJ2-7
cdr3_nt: TGTGCCAGCAGCGTAGGACAGGGGAAGTCCTACGAGCAGTACTTC
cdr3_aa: CASSVGQGKSYEQYF

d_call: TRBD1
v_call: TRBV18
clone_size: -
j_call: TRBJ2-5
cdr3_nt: TGTGCCAGCTCACCAGCGACAGGGGTGGGCCAAGAGACCCAGTACTTC
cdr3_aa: CASSPATGVGQETQYF

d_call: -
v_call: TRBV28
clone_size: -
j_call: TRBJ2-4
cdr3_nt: TGTGCCAGCACCACTTCGACGGTAGCCAAAAACATTCAGTACTTC
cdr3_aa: CASTTSTVAKNIQYF

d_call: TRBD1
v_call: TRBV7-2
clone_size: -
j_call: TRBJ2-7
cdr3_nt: TGTGCCAGCAGCTCGTACGGACAGGGCTACGAGCAGTACTTC
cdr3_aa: CASSSYGQGYEQYF

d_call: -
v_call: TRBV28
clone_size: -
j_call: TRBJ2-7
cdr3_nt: TGTGCCAGCACCCTTAGTGGGTCCCCCTACGAGCAGTACTTC
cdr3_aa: CASTLSGSPYEQYF

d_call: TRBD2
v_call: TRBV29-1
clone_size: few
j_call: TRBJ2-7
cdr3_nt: TGCGCCGGAGGGCGGGAGCCCGGCTACGAGCAGTACTTC
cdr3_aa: CAGGREPGYEQYF

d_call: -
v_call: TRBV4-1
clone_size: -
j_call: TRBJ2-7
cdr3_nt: TGCGCCAGCACCCCGACGGCAGAAAATAACAACGAGCAGTACTTC
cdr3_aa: CASTPTAENNNEQYF

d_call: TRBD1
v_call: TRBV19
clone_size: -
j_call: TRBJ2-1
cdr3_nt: TGTGCCAGTAGTCCGACAGGGGGCTCCTACAATGAGCAGTTCTTC
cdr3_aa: CASSPTGGSYNEQFF

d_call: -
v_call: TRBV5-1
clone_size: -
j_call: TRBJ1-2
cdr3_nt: TGCGCCAGCAGCATCGAGTTACGTGATTACACCTTC
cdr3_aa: CASSIELRDYTF

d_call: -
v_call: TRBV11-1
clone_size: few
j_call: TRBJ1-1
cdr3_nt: TGTGCCAGCAGCTTAGAAGCTGGACCAGCTTTCTTT
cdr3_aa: CASSLEAGPAFF

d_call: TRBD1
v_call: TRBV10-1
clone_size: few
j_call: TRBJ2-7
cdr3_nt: TGCGCCAGCAGTGAACAGACAGGGATGTCCTACGAGCAGTACTTC
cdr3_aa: CASSEQTGMSYEQYF

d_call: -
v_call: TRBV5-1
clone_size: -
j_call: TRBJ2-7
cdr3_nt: TGCGCCAGCAGCTTGGCCGAGGGACCCTACGAGCAGTACTTC
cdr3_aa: CASSLAEGPYEQYF

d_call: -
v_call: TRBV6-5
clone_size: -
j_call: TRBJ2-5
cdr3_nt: TGTGCCAGCAGTTACTCTCGGGGATACGAGACCCAGTACTTC
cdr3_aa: CASSYSRGYETQYF

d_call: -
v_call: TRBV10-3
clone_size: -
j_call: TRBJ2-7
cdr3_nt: TGTGCCATCAGCAGACTAGATTCCTACGAGCAGTACTTC
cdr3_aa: CAISRLDSYEQYF

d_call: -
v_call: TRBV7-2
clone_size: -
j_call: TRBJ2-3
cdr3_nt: TGTGCCAGCAGCTTAGCGGACCGCACAGATACGCAGTATTTT
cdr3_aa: CASSLADRTDTQYF

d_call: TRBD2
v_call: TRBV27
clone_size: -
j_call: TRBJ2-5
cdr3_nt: TGTGCCAGCAGTTTTACCGGGACTAGCCAGGCCCAGTACTTC
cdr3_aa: CASSFTGTSQAQYF

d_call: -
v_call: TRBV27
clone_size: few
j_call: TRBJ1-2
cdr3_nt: TGTGCCAGCAGTTTTCTTGGGGGCGCCGGCGGCTACACCTTC
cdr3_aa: CASSFLGGAGGYTF

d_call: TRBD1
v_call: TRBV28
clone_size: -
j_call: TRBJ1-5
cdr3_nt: TGTGCCAGCAGAAGGACAGGGGCACGTCCCCAGCATTTT
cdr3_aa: CASRRTGARPQHF

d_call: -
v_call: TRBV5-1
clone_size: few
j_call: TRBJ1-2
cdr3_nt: TGCGCCAGCAGCCTTACAGGGATCCGCTATGGCTACACCTTC
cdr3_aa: CASSLTGIRYGYTF

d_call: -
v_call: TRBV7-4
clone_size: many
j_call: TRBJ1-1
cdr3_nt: TGTGCCAGCAGCTTAGTACAGGGTACCGGACAAAATGAAGCTTTCTTT
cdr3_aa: CASSLVQGTGQNEAFF

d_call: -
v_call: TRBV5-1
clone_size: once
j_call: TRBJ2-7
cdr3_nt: TGCGCCAGCAGCCAGGCCCAGGGAAACTACGAGCAGTACTTC
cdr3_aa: CASSQAQGNYEQYF

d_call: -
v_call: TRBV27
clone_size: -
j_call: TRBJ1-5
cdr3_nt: TGTGCCAGCAGTTTTGAGGACGGCCAGCCCCAGCATTTT
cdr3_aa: CASSFEDGQPQHF

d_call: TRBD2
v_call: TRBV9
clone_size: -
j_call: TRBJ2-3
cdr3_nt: TGTGCCAGCAGCGTAGGTGAGCGGGGAAGCACAGATACGCAGTATTTT
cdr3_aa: CASSVGERGSTDTQYF

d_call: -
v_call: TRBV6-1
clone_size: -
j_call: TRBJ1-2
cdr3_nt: TGTGCCAGCAGTGAGAACTATGGCTACACCTTC
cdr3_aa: CASSENYGYTF

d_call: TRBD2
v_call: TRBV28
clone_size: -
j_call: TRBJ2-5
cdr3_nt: TGTGCCAGCAGTTTTGGCGGGAGGCTGGAAGAGACCCAGTACTTC
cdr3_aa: CASSFGGRLEETQYF

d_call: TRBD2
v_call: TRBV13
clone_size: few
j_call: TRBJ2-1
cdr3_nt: TGTGCCAGCAGCTTAGGGACTAGCGGGAGTTACAATGAGCAGTTCTTC
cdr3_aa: CASSLGTSGSYNEQFF

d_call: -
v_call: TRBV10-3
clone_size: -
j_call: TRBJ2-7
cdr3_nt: TGTGCCATCAGTGATCGGACACAGAGCTCCTACGAGCAGTACTTC
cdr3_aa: CAISDRTQSSYEQYF

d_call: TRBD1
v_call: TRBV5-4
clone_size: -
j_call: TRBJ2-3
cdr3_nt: TGTGCCAGCAGCTCCTGGGACAGGTCTAGCACAGATACGCAGTATTTT
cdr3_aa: CASSSWDRSSTDTQYF

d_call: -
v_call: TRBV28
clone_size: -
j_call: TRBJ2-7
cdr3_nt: TGTGCCAGTTCTGGACACGGTGGCTTCGAGCAGTACTTC
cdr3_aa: CASSGHGGFEQYF